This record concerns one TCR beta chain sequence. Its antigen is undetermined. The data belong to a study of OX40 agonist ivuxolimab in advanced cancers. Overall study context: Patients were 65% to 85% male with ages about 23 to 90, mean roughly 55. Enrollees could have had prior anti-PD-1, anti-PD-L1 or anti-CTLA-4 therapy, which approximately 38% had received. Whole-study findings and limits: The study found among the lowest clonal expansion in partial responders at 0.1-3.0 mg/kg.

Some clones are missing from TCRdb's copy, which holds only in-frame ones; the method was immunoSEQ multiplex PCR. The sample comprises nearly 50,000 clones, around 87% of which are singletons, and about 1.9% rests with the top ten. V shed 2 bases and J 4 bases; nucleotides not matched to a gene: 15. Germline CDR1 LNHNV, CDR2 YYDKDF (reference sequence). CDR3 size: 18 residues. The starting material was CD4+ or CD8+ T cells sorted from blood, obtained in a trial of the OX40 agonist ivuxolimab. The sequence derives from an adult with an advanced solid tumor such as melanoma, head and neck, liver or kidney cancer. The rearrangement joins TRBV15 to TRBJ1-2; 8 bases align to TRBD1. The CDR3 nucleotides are TGTGCCACCAGCAGAACTATAACAGGGGGAATTAGAGTCTATGGCTACACCTTC. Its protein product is CATSRTITGGIRVYGYTF. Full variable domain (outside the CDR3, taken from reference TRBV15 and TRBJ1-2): DAMVIQNPRYQVTQFGKPVTLSCSQTLNHNVMYWYQQKSSQAPKLLFHYYDKDFNNEADTPDNFQSRRPNTSFCFLDIRSPGLGDTAMYLCATSRTITGGIRVYGYTFGSGTRLTVV.